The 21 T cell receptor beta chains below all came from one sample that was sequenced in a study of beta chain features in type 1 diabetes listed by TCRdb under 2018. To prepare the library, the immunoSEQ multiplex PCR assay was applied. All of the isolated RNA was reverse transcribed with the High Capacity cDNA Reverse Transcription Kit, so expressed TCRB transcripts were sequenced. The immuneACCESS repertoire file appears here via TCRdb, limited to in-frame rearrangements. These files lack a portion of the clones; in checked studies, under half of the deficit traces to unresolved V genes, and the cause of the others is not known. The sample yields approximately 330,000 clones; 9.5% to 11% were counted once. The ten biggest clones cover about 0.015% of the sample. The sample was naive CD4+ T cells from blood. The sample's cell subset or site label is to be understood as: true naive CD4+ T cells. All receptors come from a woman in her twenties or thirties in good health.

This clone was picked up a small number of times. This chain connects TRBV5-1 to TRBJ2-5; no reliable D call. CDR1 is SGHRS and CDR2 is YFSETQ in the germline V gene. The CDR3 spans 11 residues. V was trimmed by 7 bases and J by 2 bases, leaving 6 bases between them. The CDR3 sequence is CASQEQETQYF. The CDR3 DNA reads TGCGCCAGCCAAGAGCAAGAGACCCAGTACTTC.

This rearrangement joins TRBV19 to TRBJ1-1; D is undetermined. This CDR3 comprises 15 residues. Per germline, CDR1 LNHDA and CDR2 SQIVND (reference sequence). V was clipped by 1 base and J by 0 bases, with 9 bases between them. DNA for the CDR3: TGTGCCAGTAGTATAGTGGGCGGGGTGAACACTGAAGCTTTCTTT. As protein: CASSIVGGVNTEAFF. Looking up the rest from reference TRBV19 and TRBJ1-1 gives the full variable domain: DGGITQSPKYLFRKEGQNVTLSCEQNLNHDAMYWYRQDPGQGLRLIYYSQIVNDFQKGDIAEGYSVSREKKESFPLTVTSAQKNPTAFYLCASSIVGGVNTEAFFGQGTRLTVV.

The CDR3 nucleotides are TGTGCCAGCAGCTTGCGTCGAGAAACCTACAATGAGCAGTTCTTC. Its translation: CASSLRRETYNEQFF. The V and J genes are TRBV7-6 and TRBJ2-1; no reliable D call. Deletions cut 3 bases from V and 2 bases from J, with 11 bases between. The CDR3 length is 15 residues. CDR1 is SGHVS, CDR2 FNYEAQ, per germline.

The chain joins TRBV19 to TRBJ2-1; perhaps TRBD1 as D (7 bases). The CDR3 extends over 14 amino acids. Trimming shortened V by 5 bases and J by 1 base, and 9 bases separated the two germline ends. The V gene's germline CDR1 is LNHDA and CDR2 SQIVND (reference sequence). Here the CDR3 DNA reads TGTGCCAGTAGTCAGGGGGGATCCTACAATGAGCAGTTCTTC. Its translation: CASSQGGSYNEQFF.

The chain's CDR3 is CASSFGQNNEQFF. CDR3 in DNA: TGTGCCAGCAGTTTTGGCCAAAACAATGAGCAGTTCTTC. V and J are TRBV5-6 and TRBJ2-1; D unresolved. V shed 5 bases and J shed 5 bases, with 11 bases lying between them. The CDR3 consists of 13 residues. Germline V gives CDR1 SGHDT, CDR2 YYEEEE.

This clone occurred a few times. This CDR3 is CASTDRGPTGELFF. The CDR3 coding sequence is TGTGCCAGCACGGACAGGGGGCCCACCGGGGAGCTGTTTTTT. The chain joins TRBV7-2 to TRBJ2-2; TRBD1 matches 11 bases. Germline V CDR1 and CDR2: SGHTA, FQGNSA. V dropped 7 bases and J dropped 4; count of bases not matched to a gene: 2. The CDR3 is 14 residues long.

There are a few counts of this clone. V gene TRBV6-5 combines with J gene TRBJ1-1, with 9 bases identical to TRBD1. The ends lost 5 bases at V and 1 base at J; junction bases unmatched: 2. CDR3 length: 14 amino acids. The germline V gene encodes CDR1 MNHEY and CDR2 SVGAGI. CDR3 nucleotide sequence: TGTGCCAGCAGTAGGGGACAGGGGAACACTGAAGCTTTCTTT. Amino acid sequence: CASSRGQGNTEAFF.

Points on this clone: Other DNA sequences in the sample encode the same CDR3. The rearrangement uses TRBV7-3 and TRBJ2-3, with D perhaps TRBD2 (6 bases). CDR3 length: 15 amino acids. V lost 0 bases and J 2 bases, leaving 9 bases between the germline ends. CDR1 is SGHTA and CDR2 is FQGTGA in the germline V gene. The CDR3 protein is CASSLTSGNTDTQYF. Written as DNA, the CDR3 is TGTGCCAGCAGCTTAACTAGCGGAAACACAGATACGCAGTATTTT.

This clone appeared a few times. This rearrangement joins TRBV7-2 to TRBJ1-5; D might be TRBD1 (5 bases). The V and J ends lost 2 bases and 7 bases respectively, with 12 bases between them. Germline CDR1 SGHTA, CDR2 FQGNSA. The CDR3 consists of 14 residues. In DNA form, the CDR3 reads TGTGCCAGCAGCTTAAGGGGATTTGACCAGCCCCAGCATTTT. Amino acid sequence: CASSLRGFDQPQHF. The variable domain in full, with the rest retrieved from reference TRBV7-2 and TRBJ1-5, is GAGVSQSPSNKVTEKGKDVELRCDPISGHTALYWYRQSLGQGLEFLIYFQGNSAPDKSGLPSDRFSAERTGGSVSTLTIQRTQQEDSAVYLCASSLRGFDQPQHFGDGTRLSIL.

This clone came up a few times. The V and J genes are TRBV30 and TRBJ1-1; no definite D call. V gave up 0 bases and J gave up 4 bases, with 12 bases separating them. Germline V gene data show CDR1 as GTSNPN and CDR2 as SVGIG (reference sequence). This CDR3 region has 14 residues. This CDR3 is CAWSVEGLVTEAFF. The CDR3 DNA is TGTGCCTGGAGTGTCGAGGGTCTAGTCACTGAAGCTTTCTTT. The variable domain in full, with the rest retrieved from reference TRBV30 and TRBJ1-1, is SQTIHQWPATLVQPVGSPLSLECTVEGTSNPNLYWYRQAAGRGLQLLFYSVGIGQISSEVPQNLSASRPQDRQFILSSKKLLLSDSGFYLCAWSVEGLVTEAFFGQGTRLTVV.

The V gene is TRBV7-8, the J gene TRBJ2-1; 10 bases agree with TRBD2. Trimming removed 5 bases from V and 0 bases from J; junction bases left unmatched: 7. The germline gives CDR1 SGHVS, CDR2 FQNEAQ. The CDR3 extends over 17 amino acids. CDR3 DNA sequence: TGTGCCAGCAGCCCCCGGACTAGCGGCAACTCCTACAATGAGCAGTTCTTC. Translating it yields CASSPRTSGNSYNEQFF.

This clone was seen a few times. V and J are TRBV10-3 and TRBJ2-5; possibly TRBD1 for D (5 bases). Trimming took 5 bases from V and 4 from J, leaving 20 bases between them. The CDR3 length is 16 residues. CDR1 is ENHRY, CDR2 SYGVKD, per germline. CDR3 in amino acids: CAISPEQGVGVETQYF. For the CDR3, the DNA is TGTGCCATCAGTCCCGAGCAAGGGGTGGGTGTAGAGACCCAGTACTTC.

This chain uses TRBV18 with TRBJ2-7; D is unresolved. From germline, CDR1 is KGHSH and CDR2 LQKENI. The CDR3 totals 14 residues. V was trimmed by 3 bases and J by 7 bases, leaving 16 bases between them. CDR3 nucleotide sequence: TGTGCCAGCTCACCCGCCGCTCAACCACGGGAGCAGTACTTC. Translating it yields CASSPAAQPREQYF.

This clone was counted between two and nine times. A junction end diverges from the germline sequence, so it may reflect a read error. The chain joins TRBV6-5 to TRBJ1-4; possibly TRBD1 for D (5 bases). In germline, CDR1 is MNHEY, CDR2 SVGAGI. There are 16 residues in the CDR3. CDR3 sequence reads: CASSYGPVTETVKLVF. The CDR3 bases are TGTGCCAGCAGTTACGGGCCGGTGACAGAAACGGTAAAACTGGTTTTT.

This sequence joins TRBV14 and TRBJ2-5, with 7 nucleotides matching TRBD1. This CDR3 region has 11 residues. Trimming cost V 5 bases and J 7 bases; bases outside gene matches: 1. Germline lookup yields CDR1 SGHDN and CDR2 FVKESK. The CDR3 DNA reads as TGTGCCAGCAGCTCAGGGGGGACCCAGTACTTC. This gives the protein CASSSGGTQYF.

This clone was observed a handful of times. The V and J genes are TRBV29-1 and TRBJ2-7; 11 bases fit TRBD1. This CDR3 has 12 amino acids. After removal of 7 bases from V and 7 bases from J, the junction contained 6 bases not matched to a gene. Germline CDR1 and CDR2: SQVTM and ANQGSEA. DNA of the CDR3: TGCAGCGCTGGGGGGACAGGGGGGGAGCAGTACTTC. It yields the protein CSAGGTGGEQYF.

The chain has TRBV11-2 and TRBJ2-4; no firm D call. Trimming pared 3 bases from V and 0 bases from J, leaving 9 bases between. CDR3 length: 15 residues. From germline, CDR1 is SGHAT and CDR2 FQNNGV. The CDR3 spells CASSFSSLAKNIQYF. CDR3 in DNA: TGTGCCAGCAGCTTTAGCTCCCTAGCCAAAAACATTCAGTACTTC.

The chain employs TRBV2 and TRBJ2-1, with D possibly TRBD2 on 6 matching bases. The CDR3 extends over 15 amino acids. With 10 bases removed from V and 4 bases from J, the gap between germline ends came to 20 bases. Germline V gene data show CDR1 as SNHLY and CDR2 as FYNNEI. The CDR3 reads CATRGAGRTYNEQFF. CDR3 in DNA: TGTGCCACCCGAGGGGCGGGGAGAACGTACAATGAGCAGTTCTTC. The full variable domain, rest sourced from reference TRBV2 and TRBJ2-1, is EPEVTQTPSHQVTQMGQEVILRCVPISNHLYFYWYRQILGQKVEFLVSFYNNEISEKSEIFDDQFSVERPDGSNFTLKIRSTKLEDSAMYFCATRGAGRTYNEQFFGPGTRLTVL.

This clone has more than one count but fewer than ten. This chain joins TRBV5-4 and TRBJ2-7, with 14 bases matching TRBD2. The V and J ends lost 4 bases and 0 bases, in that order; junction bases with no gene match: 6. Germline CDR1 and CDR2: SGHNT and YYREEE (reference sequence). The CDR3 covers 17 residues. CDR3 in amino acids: CASSPGTSGRLSYEQYF. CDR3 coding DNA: TGTGCCAGCAGCCCGGGGACTAGCGGGAGACTCTCCTACGAGCAGTACTTC. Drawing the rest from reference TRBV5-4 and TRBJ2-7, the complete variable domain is ETGVTQSPTHLIKTRGQQVTLRCSSQSGHNTVSWYQQALGQGPQFIFQYYREEENGRGNFPPRFSGLQFPNYSSELNVNALELDDSALYLCASSPGTSGRLSYEQYFGPGTRLTVT.

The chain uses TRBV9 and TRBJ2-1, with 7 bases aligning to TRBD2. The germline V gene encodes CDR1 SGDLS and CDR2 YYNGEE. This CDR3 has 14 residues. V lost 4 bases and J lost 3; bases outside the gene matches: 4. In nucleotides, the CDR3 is TGTGCCAGCAGCTTCGGACTAGTCTACAATGAGCAGTTCTTC. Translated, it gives CASSFGLVYNEQFF.

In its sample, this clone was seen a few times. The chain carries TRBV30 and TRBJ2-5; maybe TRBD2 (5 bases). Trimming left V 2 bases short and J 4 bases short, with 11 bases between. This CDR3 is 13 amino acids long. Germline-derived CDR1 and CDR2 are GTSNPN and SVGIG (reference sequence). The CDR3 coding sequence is TGTGCCTGGAGTTTCTCCCGGGGAGAGACCCAGTACTTC. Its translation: CAWSFSRGETQYF.